This T cell receptor (beta chain) was profiled in a study of control samples from healthy donors and cancer patients. TCRdb keeps only in-frame clones here, not all; method: immunoSEQ multiplex PCR. The sample shows 200,000 or so clones, around 94% of them seen only once. This sequence originates from a man aged 50-59 years in good health. Input material: blood.

CDR3 sequence (DNA): TGTGCCAGCAGCTTGGAGGCAGGGAGGCCGGACAACTATGGCTACACCTTC. This codes for CASSLEAGRPDNYGYTF. The J gene is TRBJ1-2, the V gene TRBV5-4; tentative D call: TRBD1 (5 bases). Trimming took 0 bases from V and 2 from J, leaving 17 bases between them. The CDR3 runs to 17 residues. Per germline, CDR1 SGHNT and CDR2 YYREEE (reference sequence).